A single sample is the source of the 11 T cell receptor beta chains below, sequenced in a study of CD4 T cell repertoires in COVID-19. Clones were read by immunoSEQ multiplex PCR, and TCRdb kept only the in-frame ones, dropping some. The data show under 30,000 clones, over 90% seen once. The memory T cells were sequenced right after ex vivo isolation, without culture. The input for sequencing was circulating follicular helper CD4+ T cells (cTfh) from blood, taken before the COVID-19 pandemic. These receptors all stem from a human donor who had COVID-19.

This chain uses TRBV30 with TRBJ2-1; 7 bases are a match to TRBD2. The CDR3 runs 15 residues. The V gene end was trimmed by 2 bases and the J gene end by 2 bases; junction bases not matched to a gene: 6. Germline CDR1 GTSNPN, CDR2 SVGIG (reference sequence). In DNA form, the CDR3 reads TGTGCCTGGAGTAGGTCTAGCGGAACCTACAATGAGCAGTTCTTC. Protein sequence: CAWSRSSGTYNEQFF.

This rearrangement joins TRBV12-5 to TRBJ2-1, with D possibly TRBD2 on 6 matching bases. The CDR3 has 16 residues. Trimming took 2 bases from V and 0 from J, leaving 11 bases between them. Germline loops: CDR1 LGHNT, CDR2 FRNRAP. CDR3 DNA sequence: TGTGCTAGTGGTTTGCGAGCGGAGGGCTCCTACAATGAGCAGTTCTTC. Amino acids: CASGLRAEGSYNEQFF.

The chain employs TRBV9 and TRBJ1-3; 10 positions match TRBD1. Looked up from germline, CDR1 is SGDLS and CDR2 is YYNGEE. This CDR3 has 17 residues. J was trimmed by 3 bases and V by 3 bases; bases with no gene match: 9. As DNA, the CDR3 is TGTGCCAGCAGCGACAGACAGGGGGCAGTAAGTGGAAACACCATATATTTT. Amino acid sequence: CASSDRQGAVSGNTIYF.

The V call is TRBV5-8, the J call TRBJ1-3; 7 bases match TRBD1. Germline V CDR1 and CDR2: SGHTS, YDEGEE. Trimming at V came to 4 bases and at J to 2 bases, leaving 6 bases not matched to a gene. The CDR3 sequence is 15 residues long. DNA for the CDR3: TGTGCCAGCAGCGTAAGGGGGCTGACTGGAAACACCATATATTTT. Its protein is CASSVRGLTGNTIYF.

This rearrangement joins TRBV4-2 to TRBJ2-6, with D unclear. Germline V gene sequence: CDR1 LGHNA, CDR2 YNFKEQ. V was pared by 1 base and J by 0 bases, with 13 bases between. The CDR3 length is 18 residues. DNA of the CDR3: TGTGCCAGCAGCCAAGTTTTTACCCCTAGCTCTGGGGCCAACGTCCTGACTTTC. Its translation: CASSQVFTPSSGANVLTF.

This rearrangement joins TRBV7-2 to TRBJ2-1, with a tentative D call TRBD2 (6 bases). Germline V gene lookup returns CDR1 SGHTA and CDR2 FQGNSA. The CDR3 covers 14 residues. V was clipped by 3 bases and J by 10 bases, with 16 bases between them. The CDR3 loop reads CASSLQRAIEEQFF. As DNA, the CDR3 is TGTGCCAGCAGCTTGCAGCGGGCCATTGAGGAGCAGTTCTTC.

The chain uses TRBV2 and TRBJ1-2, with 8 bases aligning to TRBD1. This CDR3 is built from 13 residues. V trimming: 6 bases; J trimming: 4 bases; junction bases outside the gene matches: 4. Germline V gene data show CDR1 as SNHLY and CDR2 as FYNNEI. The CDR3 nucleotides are TGTGCCAGCAGGGACAGGGTAACCTATGGCTACACCTTC. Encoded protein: CASRDRVTYGYTF. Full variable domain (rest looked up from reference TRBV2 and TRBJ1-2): EPEVTQTPSHQVTQMGQEVILRCVPISNHLYFYWYRQILGQKVEFLVSFYNNEISEKSEIFDDQFSVERPDGSNFTLKIRSTKLEDSAMYFCASRDRVTYGYTFGSGTRLTVV.

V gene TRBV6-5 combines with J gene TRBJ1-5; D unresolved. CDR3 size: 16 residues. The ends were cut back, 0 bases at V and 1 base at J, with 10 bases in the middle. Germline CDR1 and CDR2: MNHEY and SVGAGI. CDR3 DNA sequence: TGTGCCAGCAGTTACTCGGGAGGGTTGAGCAATCAGCCCCAGCATTTT. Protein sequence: CASSYSGGLSNQPQHF.

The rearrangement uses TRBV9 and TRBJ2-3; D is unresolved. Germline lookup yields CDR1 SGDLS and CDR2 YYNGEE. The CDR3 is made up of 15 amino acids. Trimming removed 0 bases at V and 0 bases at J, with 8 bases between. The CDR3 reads CASSVGSTSTDTQYF. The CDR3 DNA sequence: TGTGCCAGCAGCGTAGGGTCCACTAGCACAGATACGCAGTATTTT.

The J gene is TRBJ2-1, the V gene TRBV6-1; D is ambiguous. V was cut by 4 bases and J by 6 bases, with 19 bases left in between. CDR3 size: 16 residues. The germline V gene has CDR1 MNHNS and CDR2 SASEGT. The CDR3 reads CASSGRWQVQFNEQFF. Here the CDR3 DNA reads TGTGCCAGCAGTGGCAGGTGGCAGGTCCAGTTCAATGAGCAGTTCTTC.

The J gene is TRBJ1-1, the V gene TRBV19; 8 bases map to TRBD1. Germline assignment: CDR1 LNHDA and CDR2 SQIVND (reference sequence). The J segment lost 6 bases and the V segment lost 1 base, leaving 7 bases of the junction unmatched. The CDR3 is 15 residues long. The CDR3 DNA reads TGTGCCAGTAGTATAGGTGGCAGGGGGCTGGCTGAAGCTTTCTTT. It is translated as CASSIGGRGLAEAFF.